The clone carrying this T cell receptor beta chain was observed a few times. Seattle participants joined during active infection and were tracked over time. The authors' processing: The authors estimated nucleated cell counts from reference gene primer amplification. Measured with immunoSEQ multiplex PCR; TCRdb has only the in-frame clones, and not every one. The V and J calls and clone size were taken over from that table, and D and trimming were inferred from the DNA. The profile shows 200,000 to 250,000 clones, about 80% of them singletons. The data derive from a study of blood T cell repertoires in COVID-19. In the study overall: Whether acute or convalescent, the COVID-19 samples came from the United States, Italy and Spain. Sample material is recorded as cDNA or gDNA derived from T cells, B-cell-depleted T cells, or PBMCs.

The CDR3 runs 13 residues. The V segment lost 5 bases and the J segment 4 bases; nucleotides outside the gene matches: 4. The gene calls are TRBV12-3 or TRBV12-4 and TRBJ1-1; 7 bases match TRBD1. This TCR derives from a woman over 75 with COVID-19, enrolled during active disease. The sample was peripheral blood. In nucleotides, the CDR3 is TGTGCCAGCAGTGGGACAGAGGGCACTGAAGCTTTCTTT. This sequence encodes CASSGTEGTEAFF.